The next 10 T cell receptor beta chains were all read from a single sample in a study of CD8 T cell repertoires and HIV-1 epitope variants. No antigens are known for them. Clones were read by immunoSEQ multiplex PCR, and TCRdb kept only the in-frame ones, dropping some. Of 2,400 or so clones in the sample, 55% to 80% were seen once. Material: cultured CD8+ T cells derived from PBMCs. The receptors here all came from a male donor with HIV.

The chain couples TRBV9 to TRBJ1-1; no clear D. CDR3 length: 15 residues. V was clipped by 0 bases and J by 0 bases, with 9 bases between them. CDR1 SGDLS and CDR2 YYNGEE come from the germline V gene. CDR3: CASSVVGSLNTEAFF. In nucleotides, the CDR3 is TGTGCCAGCAGCGTAGTTGGGTCGCTGAACACTGAAGCTTTCTTT.

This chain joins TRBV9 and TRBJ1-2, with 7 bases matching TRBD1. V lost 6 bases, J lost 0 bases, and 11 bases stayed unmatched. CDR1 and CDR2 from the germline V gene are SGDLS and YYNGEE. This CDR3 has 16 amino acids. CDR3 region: CASTTTGQSSNYGYTF. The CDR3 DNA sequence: TGTGCCAGCACGACGACAGGGCAATCATCTAACTATGGCTACACCTTC.

The CDR3 here is CASSATGFDQETQYF. CDR3 nucleotide sequence: TGTGCCAGCAGCGCGACAGGGTTCGACCAAGAGACCCAGTACTTC. The rearrangement links TRBV7-2 to TRBJ2-5, with 7 bases lining up with TRBD1. The germline V gene encodes CDR1 SGHTA and CDR2 FQGNSA. V was pared by 5 bases and J by 0 bases, with 6 bases of the junction left unmatched. The CDR3 is made up of 15 amino acids.

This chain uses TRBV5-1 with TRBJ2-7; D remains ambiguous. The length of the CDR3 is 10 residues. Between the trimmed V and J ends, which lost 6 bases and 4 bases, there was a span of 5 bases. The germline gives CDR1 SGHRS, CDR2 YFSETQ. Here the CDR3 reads CASTPYEQYF. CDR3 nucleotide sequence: TGCGCCAGCACCCCGTACGAGCAGTACTTC.

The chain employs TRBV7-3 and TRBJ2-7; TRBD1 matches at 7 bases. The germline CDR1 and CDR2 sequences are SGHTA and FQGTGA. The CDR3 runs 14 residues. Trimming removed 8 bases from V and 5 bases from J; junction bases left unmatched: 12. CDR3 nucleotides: TGTGCCAGCGGACCGACAGGGAGTAGGCACGAGCAGTACTTC. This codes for CASGPTGSRHEQYF.

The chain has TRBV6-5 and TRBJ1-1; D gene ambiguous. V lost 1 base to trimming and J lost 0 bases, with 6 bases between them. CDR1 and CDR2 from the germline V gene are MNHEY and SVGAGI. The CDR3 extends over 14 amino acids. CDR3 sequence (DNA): TGTGCCAGCAGTTACTTGGATATGAACACTGAAGCTTTCTTT. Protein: CASSYLDMNTEAFF.

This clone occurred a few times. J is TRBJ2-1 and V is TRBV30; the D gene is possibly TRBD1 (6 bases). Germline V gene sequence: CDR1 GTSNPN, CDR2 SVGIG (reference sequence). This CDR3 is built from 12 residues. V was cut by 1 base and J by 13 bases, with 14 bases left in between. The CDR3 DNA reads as TGTGCCTGGAGTGAGGGGGAACAGCTCCAGTTCTTC. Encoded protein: CAWSEGEQLQFF.

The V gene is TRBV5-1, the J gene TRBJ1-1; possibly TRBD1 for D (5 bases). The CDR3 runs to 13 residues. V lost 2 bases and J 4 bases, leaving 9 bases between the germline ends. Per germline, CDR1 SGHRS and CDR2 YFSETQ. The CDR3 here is CASSLYGGTEAFF. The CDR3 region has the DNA TGCGCCAGCAGCTTATATGGGGGCACTGAAGCTTTCTTT.

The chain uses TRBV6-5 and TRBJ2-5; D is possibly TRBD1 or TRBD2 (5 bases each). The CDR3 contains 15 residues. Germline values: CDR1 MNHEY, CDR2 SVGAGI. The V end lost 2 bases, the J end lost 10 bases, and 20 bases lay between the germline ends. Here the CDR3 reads CASSYDGPTGANQYF. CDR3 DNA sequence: TGTGCCAGCAGTTACGACGGACCAACCGGGGCGAACCAGTACTTC.

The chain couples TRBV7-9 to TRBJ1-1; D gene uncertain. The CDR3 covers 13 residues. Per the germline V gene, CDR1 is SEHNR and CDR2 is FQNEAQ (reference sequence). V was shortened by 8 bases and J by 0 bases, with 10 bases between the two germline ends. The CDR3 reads CASFSALNTEAFF. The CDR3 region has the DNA TGTGCCAGCTTTTCGGCGCTGAACACTGAAGCTTTCTTT. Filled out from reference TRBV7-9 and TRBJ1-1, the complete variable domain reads DTGVSQNPRHKITKRGQNVTFRCDPISEHNRLYWYRQTLGQGPEFLTYFQNEAQLEKSRLLSDRFSAERPKGSFSTLEIQRTEQGDSAMYLCASFSALNTEAFFGQGTRLTVV.